This T cell receptor beta chain was captured in a study of T cell repertoires in cytomegalovirus infection. Notes on the study in general: Identification of carriers of CMV plus the relevant HLA was achieved through cumulative public TCR beta family frequency. Dominant in the ex vivo response were TCR beta clonotypes restricted by HLA-C and specific for CMV.

TCRdb ran MiXCR on the reads and lists one entry per CDR3 protein. The sample contains 100,000 to 150,000 distinct CDR3 sequences, 7.5% to 9% of which appear only once. This clonotype was recorded at least ten times. Its specificity is unknown. V lost 6 bases and J lost 3; bases outside the gene matches: 11. The CDR3 totals 17 residues. Germline-derived CDR1 and CDR2 are SEHNR and FQNEAQ (reference sequence). Sequencing used PBMCs. V usage is TRBV7-9 and J usage is TRBJ1-4; 9 positions match TRBD1. The source of this sequence is a human donor in good health (CMV status not recorded). Some clones in this sample may be carry-over from other donors' samples. The CDR3 nucleotides read TGTGCCAGCAGACCGACAGGGGGTCGTGTAGCTAATGAAAAACTGTTTTTT. Translation: CASRPTGGRVANEKLFF.